This T cell receptor (beta chain) was captured in a study of T cells in tuberculosis. The CDR3 totals 12 residues. The germline V and J ends were trimmed by 1 base and 2 bases, with 5 bases remaining between them. Per the germline V gene, CDR1 is SQVTM and CDR2 is ANQGSEA. General observations from the study: Active tuberculosis TCR-alpha repertoires lay closer to GMM-specific TCRs than IGRA-negative controls, suggesting clonal expansion.

This table comes from immunoSEQ multiplex PCR, and its TCRdb copy is limited to in-frame clones, with some not included. The sample has tens of thousands of clones, approximately 95% seen once. Notes on this clone: Its antigen is not identified.

Source material: PBMCs. The chain is built from TRBV29-1 and TRBJ1-2, with D hard to call. This TCR was recovered from a donor aged 5 to 30 with latent tuberculosis or without tuberculosis infection. The DNA for the CDR3 is TGCAGCGTTGAAGCGGGGAACTATGGCTACACCTTC. Translation gives CSVEAGNYGYTF.